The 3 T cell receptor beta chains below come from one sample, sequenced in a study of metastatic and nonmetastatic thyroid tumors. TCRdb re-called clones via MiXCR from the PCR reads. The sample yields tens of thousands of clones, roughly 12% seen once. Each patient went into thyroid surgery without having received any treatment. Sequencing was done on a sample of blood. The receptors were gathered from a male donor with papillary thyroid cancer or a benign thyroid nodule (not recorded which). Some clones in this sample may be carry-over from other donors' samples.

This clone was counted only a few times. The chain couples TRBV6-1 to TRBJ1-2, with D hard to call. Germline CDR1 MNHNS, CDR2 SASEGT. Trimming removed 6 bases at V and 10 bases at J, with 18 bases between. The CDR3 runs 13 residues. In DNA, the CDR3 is TGTGCCAGCAGCCTATCCGGGCTCTGTGTCTACACCTTC. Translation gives CASSLSGLCVYTF.

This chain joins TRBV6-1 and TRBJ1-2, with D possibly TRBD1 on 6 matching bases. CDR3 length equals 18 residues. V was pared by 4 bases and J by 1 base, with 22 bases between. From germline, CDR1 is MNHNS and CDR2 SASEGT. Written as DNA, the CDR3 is TGTGCCAGCAGTGGCCAACCGATCGAACAGGGTGGTAACTATGGCTACACCTTC. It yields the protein CASSGQPIEQGGNYGYTF.

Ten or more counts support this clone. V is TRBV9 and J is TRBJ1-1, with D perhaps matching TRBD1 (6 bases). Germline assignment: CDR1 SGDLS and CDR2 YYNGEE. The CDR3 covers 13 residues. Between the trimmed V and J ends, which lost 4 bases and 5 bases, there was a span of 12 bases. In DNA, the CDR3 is TGTGCCAGCAGCTCGGATCAGGGGACTGAAGCTTTCTTT. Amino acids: CASSSDQGTEAFF.